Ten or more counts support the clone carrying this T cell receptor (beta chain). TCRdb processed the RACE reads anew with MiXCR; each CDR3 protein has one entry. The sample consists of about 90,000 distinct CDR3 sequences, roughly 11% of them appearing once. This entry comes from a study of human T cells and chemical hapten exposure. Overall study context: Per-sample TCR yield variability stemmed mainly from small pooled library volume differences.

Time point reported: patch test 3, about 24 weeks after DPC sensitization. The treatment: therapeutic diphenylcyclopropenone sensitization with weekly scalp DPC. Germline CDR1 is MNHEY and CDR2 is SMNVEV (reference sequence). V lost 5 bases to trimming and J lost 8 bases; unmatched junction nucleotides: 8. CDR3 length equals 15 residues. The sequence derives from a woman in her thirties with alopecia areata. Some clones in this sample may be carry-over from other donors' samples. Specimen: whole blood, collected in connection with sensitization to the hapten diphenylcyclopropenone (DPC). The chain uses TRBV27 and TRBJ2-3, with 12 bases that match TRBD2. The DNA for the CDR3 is TGTGCCAGCAGTCCGACTAGCGGGAGCGGTGGTACGCAGTATTTT. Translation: CASSPTSGSGGTQYF.